This is a list of T cell receptor beta chains from one sample in a study of blood T cells in healthy people across ages. TCRdb re-called the 5' RACE reads with MiXCR, one entry per CDR3 protein. The sample consists of around 1,500,000 distinct CDR3 sequences, about 40% of them appearing once. The sample taken for sequencing was blood. The source of these receptors is a woman aged 18-29 years in good health. CDR3s include the opening cysteine and the closing phenylalanine or tryptophan. A D gene is named only where the DNA matches it firmly. Some rows have no size entry. The others give once, few or many, or a class for an expanded clone.

V gene,J gene,D gene,clone size,CDR3 DNA,CDR3 protein
TRBV12-3/TRBV12-4,TRBJ2-7,.,few,TGTGCCAGCACCAATGTCAGTGCGAGGAGGTTCTCCTACAATGAGCAGTACTTC,CASTNVSARRFSYNEQYF
TRBV20-1,TRBJ1-2,.,.,TGCAGTGCTAGAGATCCCTCCGGACAGTCCAGGGGTGGCTACACCTTC,CSARDPSGQSRGGYTF
TRBV6-6,TRBJ2-7,TRBD1,few,TGTGCCAGCAGGCCCGACAGGGGAAGGTACGAGCAGTACTTC,CASRPDRGRYEQYF
TRBV7-2,TRBJ2-1,.,many,TGTGCCAGCAGCTTACAGGGCATACAGTTCTTC,CASSLQGIQFF
TRBV30,TRBJ2-7,.,few,TGTGCCTGGAGACAAACCGGGGTTTTATCCTACGAGCAGTACTTC,CAWRQTGVLSYEQYF
TRBV12-3/TRBV12-4,TRBJ2-3,.,few,TGTGCCAGCAGTTTAGTCGGGACATGGGCAGATACGCAGTATTTT,CASSLVGTWADTQYF
TRBV5-1,TRBJ2-1,TRBD2,.,TGCGCCAGCAGCGGAGGGACTAGCGGGAGGAGCTCCTACAATAAGCAGTTCTTC,CASSGGTSGRSSYNKQFF
TRBV12-3/TRBV12-4,TRBJ2-3,.,.,TGTGCCAGCAGGGACTCCTGCTTGGAGTATTTT,CASRDSCLEYF
TRBV25-1,TRBJ1-1,.,.,TGTGCCAGCAGTGAATCTACAGGGCCCTACACTGAAGCTTTCTTT,CASSESTGPYTEAFF
TRBV4-1,TRBJ2-7,.,.,TGCGCCAGCAGCCAAGGAATTGTTAGGTCCATCCAGTACTTC,CASSQGIVRSIQYF
TRBV20-1,TRBJ2-1,TRBD2,few,TGCAGTGCTAGAGTTAGCGGGGGGCGGAGCTCCTACAATGAGCAGTTCTTC,CSARVSGGRSSYNEQFF
TRBV7-9,TRBJ2-1,TRBD2,.,TGTGCCAGCAGCCCACCCAGCGGGAGACGCGCGAATGAGCAGTTCTTC,CASSPPSGRRANEQFF
TRBV7-9,TRBJ1-1,.,.,TGTGCCAGCAGCCCCCAGGGGACACTTAACACTGAAGCTTTCTTT,CASSPQGTLNTEAFF
TRBV20-1,TRBJ1-5,.,few,TGCAGTGCTAGAGGGGCAGATTATAGCAATCAGCCCCAGCATTTT,CSARGADYSNQPQHF
TRBV20-1,TRBJ2-7,.,.,TGCAGTGCTAGTATTACCGAGCCCTCCGACGAGCAGTACTTC,CSASITEPSDEQYF
TRBV5-5,TRBJ1-6,TRBD1,few,TGTGCCAGCAGCTTGGAGGACAGGAACAATTCACCCCTCCACTTT,CASSLEDRNNSPLHF
TRBV20-1,TRBJ2-3,TRBD2,few,TGCAGGGCAGGACTAGCGGGAGTGGCAGATACGCAGTATTTT,CRAGLAGVADTQYF
TRBV4-2,TRBJ2-5,.,.,TGTGCCCGCAGCCAATTTTTCCTAGCGGAGACCCAGTACTTC,CARSQFFLAETQYF
TRBV12-3/TRBV12-4,TRBJ2-1,TRBD2,.,TGTGCCAGCAGCCGGGCTAGCGGCCATGAGCAGTTCTTC,CASSRASGHEQFF
TRBV27,TRBJ1-2,TRBD1,few,TGTGCCAGCACAAAGGGACAGGGATATGGCTACACCTTC,CASTKGQGYGYTF
TRBV6-5,TRBJ2-7,.,.,TGTGCCAGCTTTTCTACAGGGAAAGCCTACGAGCAGTACTTC,CASFSTGKAYEQYF
TRBV2,TRBJ2-3,TRBD2,few,TGTGCCAGCGTGAGCGGGAGGGCCGAGACAGATACGCAGTATTTT,CASVSGRAETDTQYF
TRBV20-1,TRBJ1-1,.,many,TGCAGTGGGAAGAGGGGCGCAGAGGCTGAAGCTTTCTTT,CSGKRGAEAEAFF